This is a list of T cell receptor beta chains from one sample in a study of T cell repertoires in cytomegalovirus infection. Their antigens are not known. TCRdb reprocessed the reads with MiXCR, giving one entry per CDR3 protein. Counted here are about a million distinct CDR3 sequences, approximately 31% occurring once; the ten biggest clones make up around 15%. Source: cultured CD8+ T cells from PBMCs, taken from culture after CMV antigen stimulation. The receptors originated from a human donor in good health (CMV status not recorded). Some clones in this sample may be carry-over from other donors' samples. CDR3s include the opening cysteine and the closing phenylalanine or tryptophan. A D gene is named only where the DNA matches it firmly. Some rows mark clone size as missing; the rest say once, few, many or name a class of expanded clone.

cdr3_length: 15; v_call: TRBV27; clone_size: .; j_call: TRBJ1-1; d_call: TRBD1; cdr3_nt: TGTGCCAGCAGGCCCGTCCGGGACAGCCTACTTGAAGCTTTCTTT; cdr3_aa: CASRPVRDSLLEAFF
cdr3_length: 18; v_call: TRBV20-1; clone_size: .; j_call: TRBJ1-5; d_call: .; cdr3_nt: TGCAGTGCTAGTGGGGTGGACACGCCAAGATATAGCAATCAGCCCCAGCATTTT; cdr3_aa: CSASGVDTPRYSNQPQHF
cdr3_length: 15; v_call: TRBV6-6; clone_size: .; j_call: TRBJ1-1; d_call: .; cdr3_nt: TGTGCCAGCAGTTACTCGAAGTTGATGGTACTGGAAGCTTTCTTT; cdr3_aa: CASSYSKLMVLEAFF
cdr3_length: 18; v_call: TRBV12-3/TRBV12-4; clone_size: few; j_call: TRBJ2-2; d_call: TRBD1; cdr3_nt: TGTGCCAGCAGACCCTTCGTCCCGGGACAGGGGTTCACCGGGGAGCTGTTTTTT; cdr3_aa: CASRPFVPGQGFTGELFF
cdr3_length: 13; v_call: TRBV28; clone_size: .; j_call: TRBJ1-2; d_call: .; cdr3_nt: TGTGCCAGCAGTTTACTGGGGTACTATGGCTACACCTTC; cdr3_aa: CASSLLGYYGYTF
cdr3_length: 15; v_call: TRBV4-3; clone_size: few; j_call: TRBJ2-1; d_call: TRBD1; cdr3_nt: TGCGCCAGCAGCCCGAGAGGGGGCGACATCGATGAGCAGTTCTTC; cdr3_aa: CASSPRGGDIDEQFF
cdr3_length: 16; v_call: TRBV12-3/TRBV12-4; clone_size: .; j_call: TRBJ2-2; d_call: TRBD1; cdr3_nt: TGTGCCAGCAGTTTCCCGTGGACAGGGGAAACCGGGGAGCTGTTTTTT; cdr3_aa: CASSFPWTGETGELFF
cdr3_length: 14; v_call: TRBV27; clone_size: few; j_call: TRBJ1-6; d_call: .; cdr3_nt: TGTGCCAGCAGTGGGGTTGGGTATAATTCACCCCTCCACTTT; cdr3_aa: CASSGVGYNSPLHF
cdr3_length: 14; v_call: TRBV19; clone_size: few; j_call: TRBJ2-1; d_call: .; cdr3_nt: TGTGCCAGTAGAAGCCGGGACCGGTTCGGTGAGCAGTTCTTC; cdr3_aa: CASRSRDRFGEQFF
cdr3_length: 13; v_call: TRBV12-3/TRBV12-4; clone_size: many; j_call: TRBJ1-5; d_call: .; cdr3_nt: TGTGCCAGCAGTTTTTCCGGGGTCCAGCCCCAGCATTTT; cdr3_aa: CASSFSGVQPQHF
cdr3_length: 13; v_call: TRBV5-8; clone_size: few; j_call: TRBJ1-4; d_call: .; cdr3_nt: TGTGCCAGCAGCCTGGACCCTTTAGAAAAACTGTTTTTT; cdr3_aa: CASSLDPLEKLFF
cdr3_length: 15; v_call: TRBV10-3; clone_size: .; j_call: TRBJ1-2; d_call: TRBD1; cdr3_nt: TGTGCCATCAGTGAGTTAATGGACAGGGCCTATGGCTACACCTTC; cdr3_aa: CAISELMDRAYGYTF
cdr3_length: 15; v_call: TRBV5-4; clone_size: .; j_call: TRBJ2-3; d_call: .; cdr3_nt: TGTGCCAGCAGCCCCAGGGACCGGTCTCGAGATACGCAGTATTTT; cdr3_aa: CASSPRDRSRDTQYF
cdr3_length: 20; v_call: TRBV6-5; clone_size: .; j_call: TRBJ2-1; d_call: TRBD2; cdr3_nt: TGTGCCAGCAGTTTCAGACTAGCGGGGGGCCGTACCCCTTCCTACAATGAGCAGTTCTTC; cdr3_aa: CASSFRLAGGRTPSYNEQFF
cdr3_length: 13; v_call: TRBV25-1; clone_size: .; j_call: TRBJ2-1; d_call: .; cdr3_nt: TGTGCCAGCAGTGAATTGGGAACCGATGAGCAGTTCTTC; cdr3_aa: CASSELGTDEQFF
cdr3_length: 22; v_call: TRBV10-3; clone_size: few; j_call: TRBJ2-6; d_call: TRBD2; cdr3_nt: TGTGCCATCAGAATCTTTATCCTGACTAGCGGGGGTGGTAACTCTGGGGCCAACGTCCTGACTTTC; cdr3_aa: CAIRIFILTSGGGNSGANVLTF